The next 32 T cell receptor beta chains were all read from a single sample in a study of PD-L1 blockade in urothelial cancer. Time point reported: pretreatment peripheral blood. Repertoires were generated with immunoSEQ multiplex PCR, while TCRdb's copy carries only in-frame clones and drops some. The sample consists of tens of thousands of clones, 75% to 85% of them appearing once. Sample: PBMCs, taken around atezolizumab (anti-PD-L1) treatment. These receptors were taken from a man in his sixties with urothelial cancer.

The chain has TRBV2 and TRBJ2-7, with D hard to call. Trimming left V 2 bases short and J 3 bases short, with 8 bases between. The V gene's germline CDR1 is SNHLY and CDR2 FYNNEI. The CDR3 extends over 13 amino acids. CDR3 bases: TGTGCCAGCAGTGAAAACACCTTCTACGAGCAGTACTTC. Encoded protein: CASSENTFYEQYF.

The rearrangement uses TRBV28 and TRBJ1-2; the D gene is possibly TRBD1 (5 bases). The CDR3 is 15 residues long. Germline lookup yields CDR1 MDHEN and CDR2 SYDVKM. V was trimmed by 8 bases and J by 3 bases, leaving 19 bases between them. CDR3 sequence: CASVFGGSEDYGYTF. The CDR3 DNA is TGTGCCAGCGTCTTCGGGGGGAGTGAGGACTATGGCTACACCTTC.

For the CDR3, the DNA is TGTGCCAGCAGCTTAGGACAGATCCTGAACACTGAAGCTTTCTTT. It encodes CASSLGQILNTEAFF. The chain employs TRBV13 and TRBJ1-1; no firm D call. Germline V gene data show CDR1 as PRHDT and CDR2 as FYEKMQ (reference sequence). This CDR3 contains 15 residues. V was trimmed by 0 bases and J by 0 bases, leaving 8 bases between them.

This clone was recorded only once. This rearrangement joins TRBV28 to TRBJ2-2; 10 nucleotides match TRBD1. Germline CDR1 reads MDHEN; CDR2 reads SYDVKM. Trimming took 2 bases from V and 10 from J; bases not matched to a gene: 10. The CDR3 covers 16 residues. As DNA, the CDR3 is TGTGCCAGCAGTTTACGACGAAGGACAGGGGGAGTGGAGCTGTTTTTT. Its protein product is CASSLRRRTGGVELFF.

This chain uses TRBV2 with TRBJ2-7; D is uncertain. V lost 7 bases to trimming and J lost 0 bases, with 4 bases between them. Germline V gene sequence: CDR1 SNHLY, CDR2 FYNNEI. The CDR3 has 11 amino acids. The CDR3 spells CASTSSYEQYF. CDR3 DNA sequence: TGTGCCAGCACTAGCTCCTACGAGCAGTACTTC.

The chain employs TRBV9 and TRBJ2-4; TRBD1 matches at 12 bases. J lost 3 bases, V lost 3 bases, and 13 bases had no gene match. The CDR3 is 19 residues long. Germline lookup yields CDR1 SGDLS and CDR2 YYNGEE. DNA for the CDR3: TGTGCCAGCAGCGCCCATTCGGGACAGGGGGCCGGAGGCAAAAACATTCAGTACTTC. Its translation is CASSAHSGQGAGGKNIQYF.

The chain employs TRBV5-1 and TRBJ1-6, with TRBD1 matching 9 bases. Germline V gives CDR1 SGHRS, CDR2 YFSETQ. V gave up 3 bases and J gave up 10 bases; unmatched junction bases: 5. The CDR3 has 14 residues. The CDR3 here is CASSWDRVGSPLHF. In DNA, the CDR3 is TGCGCCAGCAGCTGGGACAGGGTCGGGTCACCCCTCCACTTT.

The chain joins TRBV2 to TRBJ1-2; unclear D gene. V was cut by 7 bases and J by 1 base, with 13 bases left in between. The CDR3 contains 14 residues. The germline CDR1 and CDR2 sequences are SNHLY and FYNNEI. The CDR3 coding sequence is TGTGCCAGCAAGGAAGAGGCCAATAACTATGGCTACACCTTC. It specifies CASKEEANNYGYTF. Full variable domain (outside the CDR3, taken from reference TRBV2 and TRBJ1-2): EPEVTQTPSHQVTQMGQEVILRCVPISNHLYFYWYRQILGQKVEFLVSFYNNEISEKSEIFDDQFSVERPDGSNFTLKIRSTKLEDSAMYFCASKEEANNYGYTFGSGTRLTVV.

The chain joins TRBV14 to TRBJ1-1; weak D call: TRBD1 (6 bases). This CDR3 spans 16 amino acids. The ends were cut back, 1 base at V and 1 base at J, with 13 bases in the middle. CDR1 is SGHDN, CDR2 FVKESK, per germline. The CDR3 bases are TGTGCCAGCAGCCAAGGGGTGGGCAGGGGGAACACTGAAGCTTTCTTT. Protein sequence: CASSQGVGRGNTEAFF.

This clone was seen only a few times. CDR3 coding DNA: TGTGCCAGCAGTGCCTCGGGGGATTCACCCCTCCACTTT. Encoded protein: CASSASGDSPLHF. The chain combines TRBV2 with TRBJ1-6, with D tentatively TRBD1 (5 bases). Germline V gene lookup returns CDR1 SNHLY and CDR2 FYNNEI. The CDR3 covers 13 residues. V lost 4 bases, J lost 8 bases, and 9 bases lay in between. Full variable domain (rest looked up from reference TRBV2 and TRBJ1-6): EPEVTQTPSHQVTQMGQEVILRCVPISNHLYFYWYRQILGQKVEFLVSFYNNEISEKSEIFDDQFSVERPDGSNFTLKIRSTKLEDSAMYFCASSASGDSPLHFGNGTRLTVT.

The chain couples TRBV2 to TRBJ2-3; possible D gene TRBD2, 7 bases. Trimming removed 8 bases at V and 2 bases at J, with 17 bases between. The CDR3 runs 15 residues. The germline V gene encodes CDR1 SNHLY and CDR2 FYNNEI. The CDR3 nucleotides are TGTGCCAGCCTAGGTGCGGGGGCTATCACAGATACGCAGTATTTT. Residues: CASLGAGAITDTQYF.

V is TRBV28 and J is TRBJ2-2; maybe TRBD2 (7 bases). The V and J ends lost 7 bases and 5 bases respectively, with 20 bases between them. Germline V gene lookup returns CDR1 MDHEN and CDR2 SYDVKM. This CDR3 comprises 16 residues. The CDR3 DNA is TGTGCCAGCACCAGGGGAGGGTCCGTGAGTACCGGGGAGCTGTTTTTT. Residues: CASTRGGSVSTGELFF.

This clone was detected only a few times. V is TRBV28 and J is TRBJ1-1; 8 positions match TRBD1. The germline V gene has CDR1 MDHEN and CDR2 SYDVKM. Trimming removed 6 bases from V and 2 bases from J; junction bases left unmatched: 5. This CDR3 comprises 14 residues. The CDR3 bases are TGTGCCAGCAGATCGGACAGGGAAAACACTGAAGCTTTCTTT. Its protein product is CASRSDRENTEAFF. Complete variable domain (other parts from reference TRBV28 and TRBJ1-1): DVKVTQSSRYLVKRTGEKVFLECVQDMDHENMFWYRQDPGLGLRLIYFSYDVKMKEKGDIPEGYSVSREKKERFSLILESASTNQTSMYLCASRSDRENTEAFFGQGTRLTVV.

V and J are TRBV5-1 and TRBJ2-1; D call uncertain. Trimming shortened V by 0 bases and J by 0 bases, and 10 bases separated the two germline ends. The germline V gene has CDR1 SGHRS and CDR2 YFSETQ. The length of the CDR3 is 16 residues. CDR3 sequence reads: CASSLAPRSSYNEQFF. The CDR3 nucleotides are TGCGCCAGCAGCTTGGCCCCGAGGAGCTCCTACAATGAGCAGTTCTTC.

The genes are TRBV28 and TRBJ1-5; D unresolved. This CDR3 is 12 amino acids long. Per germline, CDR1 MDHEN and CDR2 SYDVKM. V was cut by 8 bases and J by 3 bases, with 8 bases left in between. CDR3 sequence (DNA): TGTGCCAGCCCTAATCCCAATCAGCCCCAGCATTTT. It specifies CASPNPNQPQHF. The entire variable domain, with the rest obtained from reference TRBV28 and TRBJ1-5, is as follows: DVKVTQSSRYLVKRTGEKVFLECVQDMDHENMFWYRQDPGLGLRLIYFSYDVKMKEKGDIPEGYSVSREKKERFSLILESASTNQTSMYLCASPNPNQPQHFGDGTRLSIL.

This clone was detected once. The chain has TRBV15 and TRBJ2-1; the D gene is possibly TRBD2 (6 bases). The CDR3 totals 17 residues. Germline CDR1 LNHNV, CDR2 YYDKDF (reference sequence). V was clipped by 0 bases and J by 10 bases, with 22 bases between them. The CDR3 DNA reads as TGTGCCACCAGCAGAGAGCGGGCGGGGTACTACGTGGCAGAGCAGTTCTTC. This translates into CATSRERAGYYVAEQFF.

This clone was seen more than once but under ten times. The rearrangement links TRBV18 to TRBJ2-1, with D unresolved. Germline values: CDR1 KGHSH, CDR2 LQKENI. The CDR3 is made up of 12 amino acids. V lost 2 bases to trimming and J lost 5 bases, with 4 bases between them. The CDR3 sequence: CASSPGDNEQFF. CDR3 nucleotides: TGTGCCAGCTCACCAGGAGACAATGAGCAGTTCTTC. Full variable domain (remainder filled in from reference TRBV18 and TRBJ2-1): NAGVMQNPRHLVRRRGQEARLRCSPMKGHSHVYWYRQLPEEGLKFMVYLQKENIIDESGMPKERFSAEFPKEGPSILRIQQVVRGDSAAYFCASSPGDNEQFFGPGTRLTVL.

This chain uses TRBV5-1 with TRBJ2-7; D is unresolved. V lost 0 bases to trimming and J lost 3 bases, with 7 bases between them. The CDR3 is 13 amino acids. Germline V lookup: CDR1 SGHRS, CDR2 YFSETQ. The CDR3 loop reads CASSLVSHYEQYF. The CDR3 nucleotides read TGCGCCAGCAGCTTGGTGAGCCACTACGAGCAGTACTTC.

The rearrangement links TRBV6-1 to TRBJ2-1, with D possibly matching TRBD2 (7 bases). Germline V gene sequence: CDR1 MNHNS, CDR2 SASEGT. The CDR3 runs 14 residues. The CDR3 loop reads CAAAAGASYNEQFF. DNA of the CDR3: TGTGCAGCTGCGGCGGGGGCCTCCTACAATGAGCAGTTCTTC.

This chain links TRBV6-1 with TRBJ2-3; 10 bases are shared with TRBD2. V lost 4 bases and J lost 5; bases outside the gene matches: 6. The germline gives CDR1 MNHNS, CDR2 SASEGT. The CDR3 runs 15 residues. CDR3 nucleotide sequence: TGTGCCAGCAGTGCCCTAGCGGGGGTGGGAGATACGCAGTATTTT. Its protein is CASSALAGVGDTQYF.

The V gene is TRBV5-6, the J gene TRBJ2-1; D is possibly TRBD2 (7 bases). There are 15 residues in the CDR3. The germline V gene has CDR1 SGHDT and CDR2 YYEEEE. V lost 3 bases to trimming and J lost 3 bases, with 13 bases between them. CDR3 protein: CASSSQGGGYNEQFF. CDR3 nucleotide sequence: TGTGCCAGCAGCTCGCAGGGAGGGGGCTACAATGAGCAGTTCTTC.

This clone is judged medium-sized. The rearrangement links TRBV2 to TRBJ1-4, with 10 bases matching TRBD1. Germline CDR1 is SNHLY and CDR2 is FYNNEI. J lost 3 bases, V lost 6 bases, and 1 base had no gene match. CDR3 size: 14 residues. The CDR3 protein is CASSGTGANEKLFF. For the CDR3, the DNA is TGTGCCAGCAGCGGGACAGGGGCTAATGAAAAACTGTTTTTT.

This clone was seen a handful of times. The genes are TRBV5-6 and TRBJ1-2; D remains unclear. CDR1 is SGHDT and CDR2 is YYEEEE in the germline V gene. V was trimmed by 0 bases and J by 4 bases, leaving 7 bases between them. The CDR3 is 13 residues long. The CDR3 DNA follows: TGTGCCAGCAGCTTGGTGAGCGGCTATGGCTACACCTTC. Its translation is CASSLVSGYGYTF.

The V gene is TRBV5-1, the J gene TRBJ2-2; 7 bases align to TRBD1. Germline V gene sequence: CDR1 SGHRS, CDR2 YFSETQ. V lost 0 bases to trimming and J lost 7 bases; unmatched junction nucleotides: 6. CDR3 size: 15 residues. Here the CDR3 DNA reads TGCGCCAGCAGCTTGGATAGGGGGCAGAACGGGGAGCTGTTTTTT. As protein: CASSLDRGQNGELFF.

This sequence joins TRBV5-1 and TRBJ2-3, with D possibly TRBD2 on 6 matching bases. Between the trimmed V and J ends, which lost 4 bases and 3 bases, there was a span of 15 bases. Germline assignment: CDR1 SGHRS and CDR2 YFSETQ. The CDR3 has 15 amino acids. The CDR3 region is CASSVTGVGTDTQYF. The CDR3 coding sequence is TGCGCCAGCAGCGTCACGGGGGTCGGAACAGATACGCAGTATTTT.

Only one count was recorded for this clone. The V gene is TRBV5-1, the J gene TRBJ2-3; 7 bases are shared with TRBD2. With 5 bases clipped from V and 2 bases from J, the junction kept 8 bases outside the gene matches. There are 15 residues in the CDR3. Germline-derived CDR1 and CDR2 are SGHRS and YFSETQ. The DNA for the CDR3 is TGCGCCAGCAGACTAGCGATGAACCCCACAGATACGCAGTATTTT. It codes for CASRLAMNPTDTQYF.

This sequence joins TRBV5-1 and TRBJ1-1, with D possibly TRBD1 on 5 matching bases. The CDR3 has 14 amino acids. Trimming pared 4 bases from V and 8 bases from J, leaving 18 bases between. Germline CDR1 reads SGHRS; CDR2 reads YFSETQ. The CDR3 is CASSQTIPQGEAFF. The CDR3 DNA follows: TGCGCCAGCAGCCAGACGATACCCCAGGGAGAAGCTTTCTTT.

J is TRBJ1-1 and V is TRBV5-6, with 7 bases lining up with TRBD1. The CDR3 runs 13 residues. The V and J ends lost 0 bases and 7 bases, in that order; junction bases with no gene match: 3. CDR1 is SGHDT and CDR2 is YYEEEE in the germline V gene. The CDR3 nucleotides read TGTGCCAGCAGCTTGGTGGGGGACAGTGAAGCTTTCTTT. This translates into CASSLVGDSEAFF. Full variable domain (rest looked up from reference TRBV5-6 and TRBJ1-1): DAGVTQSPTHLIKTRGQQVTLRCSPKSGHDTVSWYQQALGQGPQFIFQYYEEEERQRGNFPDRFSGHQFPNYSSELNVNALLLGDSALYLCASSLVGDSEAFFGQGTRLTVV.

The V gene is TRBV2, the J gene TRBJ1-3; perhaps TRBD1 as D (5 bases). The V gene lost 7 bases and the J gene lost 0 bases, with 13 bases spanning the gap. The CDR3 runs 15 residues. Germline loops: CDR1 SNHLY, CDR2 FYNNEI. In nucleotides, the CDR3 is TGTGCCAGCATACCAGGGATCGACTCTGGAAACACCATATATTTT. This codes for CASIPGIDSGNTIYF. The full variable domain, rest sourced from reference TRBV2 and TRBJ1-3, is EPEVTQTPSHQVTQMGQEVILRCVPISNHLYFYWYRQILGQKVEFLVSFYNNEISEKSEIFDDQFSVERPDGSNFTLKIRSTKLEDSAMYFCASIPGIDSGNTIYFGEGSWLTVV.

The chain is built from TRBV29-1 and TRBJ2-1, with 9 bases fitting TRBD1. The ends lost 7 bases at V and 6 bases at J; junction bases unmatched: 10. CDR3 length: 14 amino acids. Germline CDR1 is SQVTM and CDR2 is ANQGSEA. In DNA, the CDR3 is TGCAGCGCCCAAAGGGGGACAGGGAGCAATGAGCAGTTCTTC. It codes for CSAQRGTGSNEQFF.

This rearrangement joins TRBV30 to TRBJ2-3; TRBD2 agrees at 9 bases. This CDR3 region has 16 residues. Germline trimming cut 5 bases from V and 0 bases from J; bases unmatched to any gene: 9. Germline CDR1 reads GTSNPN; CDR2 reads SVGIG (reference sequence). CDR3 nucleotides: TGTGCCTGGGGGGACGGGCGGGGGGGTAGCACAGATACGCAGTATTTT. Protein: CAWGDGRGGSTDTQYF.

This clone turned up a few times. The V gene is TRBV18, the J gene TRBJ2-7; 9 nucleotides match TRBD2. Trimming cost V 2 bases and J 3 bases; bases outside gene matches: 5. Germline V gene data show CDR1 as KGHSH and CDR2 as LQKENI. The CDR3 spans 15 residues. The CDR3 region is CASSPNSGGDYEQYF. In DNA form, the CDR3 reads TGTGCCAGCTCACCAAATAGCGGGGGAGACTACGAGCAGTACTTC.